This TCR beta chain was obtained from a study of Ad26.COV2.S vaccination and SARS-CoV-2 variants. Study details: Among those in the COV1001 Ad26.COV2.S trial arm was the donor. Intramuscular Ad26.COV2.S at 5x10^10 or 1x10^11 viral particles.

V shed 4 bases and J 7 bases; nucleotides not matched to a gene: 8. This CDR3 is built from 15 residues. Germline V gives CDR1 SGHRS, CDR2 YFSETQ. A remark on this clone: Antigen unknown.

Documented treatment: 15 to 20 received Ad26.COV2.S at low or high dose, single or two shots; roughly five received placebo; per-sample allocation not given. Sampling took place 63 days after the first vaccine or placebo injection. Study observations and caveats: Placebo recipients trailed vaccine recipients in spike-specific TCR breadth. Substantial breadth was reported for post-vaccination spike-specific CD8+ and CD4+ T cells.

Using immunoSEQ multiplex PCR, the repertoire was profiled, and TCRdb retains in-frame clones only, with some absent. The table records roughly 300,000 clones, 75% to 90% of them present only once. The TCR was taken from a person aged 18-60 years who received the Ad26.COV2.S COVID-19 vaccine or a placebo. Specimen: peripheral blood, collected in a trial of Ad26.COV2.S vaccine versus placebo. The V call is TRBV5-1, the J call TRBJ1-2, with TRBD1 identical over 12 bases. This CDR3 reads CASSVSGTGGFGYTF. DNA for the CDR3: TGCGCCAGCAGCGTATCCGGGACAGGGGGCTTTGGCTACACCTTC.